These 22 T cell receptor beta chains came from one sample sequenced in a study of CD8+ T cells in alopecia areata. Sequencing relied on a cDNA template that was reverse transcribed from extracted RNA. TCRdb's copy holds only in-frame clones and misses some; the assay was immunoSEQ multiplex PCR. The data show 70,000 or so clones, around 30% seen once. The treatment denotes: oral pan-JAK inhibitor, 5-10 mg twice daily. The sample in question was CD8+ T cells sorted from blood, obtained at week 4, from a patient treated with tofacitinib. The receptors come from a human donor with alopecia areata.

The V call is TRBV6-5, the J call TRBJ2-3; 9 nucleotides match TRBD2. The CDR3 consists of 15 residues. Germline-derived CDR1 and CDR2 are MNHEY and SVGAGI. J gave up 2 bases and V 4 bases, and 4 bases lay outside the gene matches. The CDR3 region is CASSSQREATDTQYF. The CDR3 nucleotides read TGTGCCAGCAGTTCACAGCGGGAGGCCACAGATACGCAGTATTTT.

This clone was seen only a few times. The rearrangement joins TRBV23-1 to TRBJ2-2; 7 bases fit TRBD2. TRBV23-1 is assigned to the ORF class and has an uncertain function. J gave up 4 bases and V 9 bases, and 11 bases lay outside the gene matches. The CDR3 consists of 15 residues. CDR3 DNA sequence: TGCGCCAGGCGGTCAAGGGACTACTGCACCGGGGAGCTGTTTTTT. Translated: CARRSRDYCTGELFF.

The chain employs TRBV29-1 and TRBJ2-5; D uncertain. The CDR3 spans 13 residues. Germline V gene sequence: CDR1 SQVTM, CDR2 ANQGSEA. The V end was cut by 7 bases, the J end by 4 bases, with 16 bases between. CDR3 protein: CSADAQAIETQYF. CDR3 sequence (DNA): TGCAGCGCGGACGCTCAGGCGATAGAGACCCAGTACTTC.

The chain employs TRBV13 and TRBJ2-5, with 9 bases lining up with TRBD2. The germline V gene has CDR1 PRHDT and CDR2 FYEKMQ (reference sequence). This CDR3 spans 14 amino acids. The ends lost 4 bases at V and 5 bases at J; junction bases unmatched: 5. The CDR3 nucleotides are TGTGCCAGCAGCTCAGCTAGCGGGACGGAGACCCAGTACTTC. Translation gives CASSSASGTETQYF. The variable domain in full, completed from reference TRBV13 and TRBJ2-5, reads AAGVIQSPRHLIKEKRETATLKCYPIPRHDTVYWYQQGPGQDPQFLISFYEKMQSDKGSIPDRFSAQQFSDYHSELNMSSLELGDSALYFCASSSASGTETQYFGPGTRLLVL.

This rearrangement joins TRBV5-1 to TRBJ2-7, with TRBD2 matching 14 bases. CDR1 is SGHRS, CDR2 YFSETQ, per germline. CDR3 length: 17 residues. Unmatched junction bases numbered 8, after V lost 5 bases and J lost 1 base. The CDR3 reads CASSLGTSGRSSYEQYF. The CDR3 region has the DNA TGCGCCAGCAGTTTAGGGACTAGCGGGAGATCGTCCTACGAGCAGTACTTC. Full variable domain (missing parts from reference TRBV5-1 and TRBJ2-7): KAGVTQTPRYLIKTRGQQVTLSCSPISGHRSVSWYQQTPGQGLQFLFEYFSETQRNKGNFPGRFSGRQFSNSRSEMNVSTLELGDSALYLCASSLGTSGRSSYEQYFGPGTRLTVT.

The chain has TRBV11-2 and TRBJ2-7; a weak D match, TRBD2 (6 bases). Germline V CDR1 and CDR2: SGHAT, FQNNGV. This CDR3 contains 19 residues. Trimming took off 2 bases at V and 6 bases at J, with 29 bases between the two ends. The DNA for the CDR3 is TGTGCCAGCAGCTTACTTATCAATCAGGCGGGATACCCCATAGGCGAGCAGTACTTC. This translates into CASSLLINQAGYPIGEQYF.

The CDR3 bases are TGTGCCAGCAGTTTAACGGACTGGGGGGACGAGCAGTACTTC. Translation gives CASSLTDWGDEQYF. J is TRBJ2-7 and V is TRBV28, with a possible D match to TRBD2 (6 bases). The germline gives CDR1 MDHEN, CDR2 SYDVKM. CDR3 length equals 14 residues. The V gene lost 2 bases and the J gene lost 5 bases, with 13 bases spanning the gap.

In this sample, this clone turned up a few times. Other DNA sequences in the sample encode the same CDR3. This chain's CDR3 is CAWRDQGYTEAFF. The CDR3 DNA sequence: TGTGCCTGGAGAGACCAGGGGTACACTGAAGCTTTCTTT. This chain connects TRBV30 to TRBJ1-1; D is perhaps TRBD1 (6 bases). V was shortened by 3 bases and J by 3 bases, with 11 bases between the two germline ends. Germline CDR1 and CDR2: GTSNPN and SVGIG (reference sequence). This CDR3 contains 13 residues.

This clone was seen only a few times. The gene calls are TRBV11-2 and TRBJ2-2; D is ambiguous. The CDR3 extends over 14 amino acids. V lost 6 bases and J lost 5, with 13 bases in between. CDR1 SGHAT and CDR2 FQNNGV come from the germline V gene. CDR3 loop: CASSKSVGTGELFF. The DNA of the CDR3 is TGTGCCAGCAGTAAAAGCGTGGGAACCGGGGAGCTGTTTTTT. The entire variable domain, with the rest obtained from reference TRBV11-2 and TRBJ2-2, is as follows: EAGVAQSPRYKIIEKRQSVAFWCNPISGHATLYWYQQILGQGPKLLIQFQNNGVVDDSQLPKDRFSAERLKGVDSTLKIQPAKLEDSAVYLCASSKSVGTGELFFGEGSRLTVL.

The chain uses TRBV2 and TRBJ2-1, with D perhaps TRBD1 (5 bases). Germline assignment: CDR1 SNHLY and CDR2 FYNNEI. The ends were cut back, 6 bases at V and 6 bases at J, with 6 bases in the middle. The CDR3 runs 11 residues. The CDR3 protein is CASRGLNEQFF. CDR3 sequence (DNA): TGTGCCAGCAGGGGGCTCAATGAGCAGTTCTTC. The variable domain in full, with the rest retrieved from reference TRBV2 and TRBJ2-1, is EPEVTQTPSHQVTQMGQEVILRCVPISNHLYFYWYRQILGQKVEFLVSFYNNEISEKSEIFDDQFSVERPDGSNFTLKIRSTKLEDSAMYFCASRGLNEQFFGPGTRLTVL.

This clone has more than one count but fewer than ten. This chain joins TRBV27 and TRBJ1-5, with D hard to call. The CDR3 is made up of 13 amino acids. V was clipped by 3 bases and J by 3 bases, with 6 bases between them. CDR1 and CDR2 from the germline V gene are MNHEY and SMNVEV (reference sequence). CDR3 DNA sequence: TGTGCCAGCAGTTTGGGTGTCAATCAGCCCCAGCATTTT. Protein sequence: CASSLGVNQPQHF.

This clone was found a few times. The chain joins TRBV20-1 to TRBJ1-1; no clear D. The CDR3 contains 11 residues. V was clipped by 5 bases and J by 2 bases, with 6 bases between them. Germline-derived CDR1 and CDR2 are DFQATT and SNEGSKA (reference sequence). The CDR3 nucleotides are TGCAGTGCTTGGGTTAACACTGAAGCTTTCTTT. Its protein product is CSAWVNTEAFF.

The chain couples TRBV30 to TRBJ1-2; tentatively, D is TRBD1 (5 bases). Germline V CDR1 and CDR2: GTSNPN, SVGIG (reference sequence). The CDR3 totals 16 residues. The V end was cut by 0 bases, the J end by 0 bases, with 14 bases between. CDR3 amino acids: CAWSVIPGLTNYGYTF. The CDR3 nucleotides are TGTGCCTGGAGTGTAATTCCGGGACTGACTAACTATGGCTACACCTTC. The variable domain in full, completed from reference TRBV30 and TRBJ1-2, reads SQTIHQWPATLVQPVGSPLSLECTVEGTSNPNLYWYRQAAGRGLQLLFYSVGIGQISSEVPQNLSASRPQDRQFILSSKKLLLSDSGFYLCAWSVIPGLTNYGYTFGSGTRLTVV.

The CDR3 sequence is CASSSLTGELFF. CDR3 DNA sequence: TGTGCCAGCAGTTCACTCACCGGGGAGCTGTTTTTT. The chain links TRBV28 to TRBJ2-2; no clear D. V was clipped by 4 bases and J by 4 bases, with 4 bases between them. The CDR3 length is 12 residues. Germline CDR1 is MDHEN and CDR2 is SYDVKM.

The chain links TRBV29-1 to TRBJ2-7, with D possibly being TRBD1 (5 bases). The length of the CDR3 is 13 residues. Germline loops: CDR1 SQVTM, CDR2 ANQGSEA. V shed 2 bases and J shed 2 bases, with 10 bases lying between them. CDR3 in DNA: TGCAGCGTTGAATTTGGGGCAGCCTACGAGCAGTACTTC. It encodes CSVEFGAAYEQYF.

The chain is built from TRBV29-1 and TRBJ2-7, with no clear D. Germline CDR1 is SQVTM and CDR2 is ANQGSEA. Trimming cost V 3 bases and J 2 bases, with 11 bases left between them. This CDR3 is 13 amino acids long. The CDR3 loop reads CSVEDRRTYEQYF. In DNA, the CDR3 is TGCAGCGTTGAGGACCGACGAACCTACGAGCAGTACTTC.

This clone turned up a few times. The CDR3 sequence: CASSLGDPNEKLFF. In DNA form, the CDR3 reads TGTGCCAGCAGCTTAGGAGACCCTAATGAAAAACTGTTTTTT. This sequence joins TRBV7-6 and TRBJ1-4; no clear D. The CDR3 covers 14 residues. Trimming removed 1 base from V and 3 bases from J, with 6 bases in between. Germline lookup yields CDR1 SGHVS and CDR2 FNYEAQ. Full variable domain (rest looked up from reference TRBV7-6 and TRBJ1-4): GAGVSQSPRYKVTKRGQDVALRCDPISGHVSLYWYRQALGQGPEFLTYFNYEAQQDKSGLPNDRFSAERPEGSISTLTIQRTEQRDSAMYRCASSLGDPNEKLFFGSGTQLSVL.

In its sample, this clone was seen a few times. The chain joins TRBV29-1 to TRBJ2-2, with D unclear. The length of the CDR3 is 11 residues. The germline V and J ends were trimmed by 3 bases and 7 bases, with 6 bases remaining between them. Germline V gives CDR1 SQVTM, CDR2 ANQGSEA. CDR3 in amino acids: CSVEGYGELFF. CDR3 bases: TGCAGCGTTGAGGGGTACGGGGAGCTGTTTTTT.

By frequency in the sample, this clone is medium-sized. The chain combines TRBV19 with TRBJ1-1; D not resolved. Per the germline V gene, CDR1 is LNHDA and CDR2 is SQIVND (reference sequence). Deletions cut 6 bases from V and 5 bases from J, with 7 bases between. This CDR3 comprises 11 residues. The CDR3 DNA follows: TGTGCCAGTAGGGTTGGAACTGAAGCTTTCTTT. Translation: CASRVGTEAFF.

The chain employs TRBV9 and TRBJ2-7; 9 nucleotides align to TRBD1. With 3 bases clipped from V and 4 bases from J, the junction kept 5 bases outside the gene matches. This CDR3 spans 14 amino acids. Germline loops: CDR1 SGDLS, CDR2 YYNGEE. This CDR3 reads CASSAWTGEYEQYF. In DNA form, the CDR3 reads TGTGCCAGCAGCGCCTGGACAGGGGAATACGAGCAGTACTTC.

This chain joins TRBV13 and TRBJ2-5; TRBD1 might be the D (5 bases). The CDR3 spans 14 residues. The V and J ends lost 1 base and 5 bases respectively, with 11 bases between them. CDR1 and CDR2 from the germline V gene are PRHDT and FYEKMQ (reference sequence). CDR3 in amino acids: CASSLAPTAETQYF. CDR3 bases: TGTGCCAGCAGCTTAGCCCCGACAGCGGAGACCCAGTACTTC. Full variable domain (missing parts from reference TRBV13 and TRBJ2-5): AAGVIQSPRHLIKEKRETATLKCYPIPRHDTVYWYQQGPGQDPQFLISFYEKMQSDKGSIPDRFSAQQFSDYHSELNMSSLELGDSALYFCASSLAPTAETQYFGPGTRLLVL.

This chain connects TRBV29-1 to TRBJ2-7; D may match TRBD1 or TRBD2 (6 bases each). There are 13 residues in the CDR3. Trimming pared 4 bases from V and 7 bases from J, leaving 17 bases between. Germline V gene sequence: CDR1 SQVTM, CDR2 ANQGSEA. The chain's CDR3 is CSVAGASLGEQYF. The DNA for the CDR3 is TGCAGCGTTGCGGGGGCCAGTCTTGGAGAGCAGTACTTC.